The clone carrying this TCR beta chain has just one count. The antigen is undetermined. This CDR3 region has 12 residues. The sample belongs to a study of monozygotic twins with cystic fibrosis. Repertoires were generated with immunoSEQ multiplex PCR, while TCRdb's copy carries only in-frame clones and drops some. The table has about 24,000 clones, around 93% seen once; the top ten hold roughly 0.3%. Points from the study as a whole: Low clonality (median roughly 0.009) suggested a mostly naive repertoire. Co-twins had the most similar V usage for 13 of 16 pairs, J for 8.

Material: blood. The clonotype originates from a girl under 10 years old with cystic fibrosis. J is TRBJ2-1 and V is TRBV21-1. TRBV21-1 is flagged as a pseudogene. The CDR3 DNA sequence: TGTGCCAGCGGGGACCTCCCCCATGAGCAGTTCTTC. This sequence encodes CASGDLPHEQFF.